These T cell receptor beta chains were read from a single sample in a study of shared clonotypes between healthy human individuals. The method was immunoSEQ multiplex PCR; TCRdb's version includes in-frame clones alone and lacks a portion of them. The sample contains 2 million to 2.5 million clones, around 92% of which appear only once. The sample was naive CD4+ T cells from PBMCs. The receptors were sampled from a man in his late teens or twenties in good health. Some clones in this sample may be carry-over from other donors' samples. The CDR3 runs from the conserved cysteine through the conserved F or W. D genes are given only for firm matches. Not every row has a clone size; where given, it reads once, few, many or a size class.

D	size	V	J	CDR3	DNA
TRBD1	.	TRBV7-9	TRBJ2-7	CASSSGQGTGFFQQYF	TGTGCCAGCAGCTCGGGTCAAGGGACAGGGTTTTTTCAGCAGTACTTC
.	.	TRBV2	TRBJ1-5	CASHDKMPNQPQHF	TGTGCCAGCCATGACAAGATGCCCAATCAGCCCCAGCATTTT
.	.	TRBV29-1	TRBJ1-3	CSARRWGDGNTIYF	TGCAGCGCCCGTCGGTGGGGGGACGGAAACACCATATATTTT
TRBD2	.	TRBV2	TRBJ2-2	CASSYSGSGIGELFF	TGTGCCAGCAGTTATAGCGGGAGTGGAATCGGGGAGCTGTTTTTT
.	once	TRBV5-1	TRBJ1-4	CASSLEGFNNEKLFF	TGCGCCAGCAGCTTGGAGGGCTTCAATAATGAAAAACTGTTTTTT
.	once	TRBV5-5	TRBJ1-5	CASSLVGGDQPQHF	TGTGCCAGCAGCTTGGTGGGAGGGGATCAGCCCCAGCATTTT
.	.	TRBV9	TRBJ2-1	CASSVAQGRSSYNEQFF	TGTGCCAGCAGCGTAGCACAGGGACGGAGCTCCTACAATGAGCAGTTCTTC
.	.	TRBV5-5	TRBJ1-5	CASSFRQSQPQHF	TGTGCCAGCAGCTTCCGACAGAGTCAGCCCCAGCATTTT
.	once	TRBV6-4	TRBJ2-3	CASSLGTGSSTDTQYF	TGTGCCAGCTCGCTCGGAACAGGGAGCAGCACAGATACGCAGTATTTT
.	.	TRBV28	TRBJ2-1	CASSPLGSSYNEQFF	TGTGCCAGCAGTCCCTTGGGTAGCTCCTACAATGAGCAGTTCTTC
.	.	TRBV5-4	TRBJ2-1	CASSSTPGEQFF	TGTGCCAGCAGCTCCACCCCGGGTGAGCAGTTCTTC
.	.	TRBV6-1	TRBJ2-7	CASRDGIYEQYF	TGTGCCAGCCGGGACGGAATCTACGAGCAGTACTTC
.	.	TRBV5-1	TRBJ1-1	CASSGEGTEAFF	TGCGCCAGCAGCGGCGAAGGGACTGAAGCTTTCTTT
.	.	TRBV6-5	TRBJ1-3	CASARDSSGNTIYF	TGTGCCAGCGCCCGAGACAGCTCTGGAAACACCATATATTTT
TRBD1	.	TRBV7-9	TRBJ2-7	CASSATGTAYEQYF	TGTGCCAGCAGCGCCACCGGGACAGCCTACGAGCAGTACTTC
.	.	TRBV18	TRBJ2-5	CASSLGAVMTQYF	TGTGCCAGCTCACTCGGCGCCGTAATGACCCAGTACTTC
.	.	TRBV7-7	TRBJ2-3	CASSLARVDTQYF	TGTGCCAGCAGCCTAGCCAGGGTAGATACGCAGTATTTT
.	.	TRBV6-4	TRBJ1-4	CASSDRRQHEKLFF	TGTGCCAGCAGTGATAGGCGCCAGCATGAAAAACTGTTTTTT
.	.	TRBV28	TRBJ2-3	CASSYWPGTPDTQYF	TGTGCCAGCAGTTATTGGCCCGGGACCCCAGATACGCAGTATTTT
.	.	TRBV6-1	TRBJ2-7	CASSVSSITSWPHEQYF	TGTGCCAGCAGTGTAAGTAGTATAACATCTTGGCCCCACGAGCAGTACTTC
.	.	TRBV6-1	TRBJ1-2	CASSPTGFFYGYTF	TGTGCCAGCAGCCCGACAGGATTTTTCTATGGCTACACCTTC
TRBD2	once	TRBV27	TRBJ2-3	CASSSPRAQRDTDTQYF	TGTGCCAGCAGTTCCCCCCGGGCCCAGCGGGACACAGATACGCAGTATTTT
.	.	TRBV6-1	TRBJ2-4	CASSDGQRLAKNIQYF	TGTGCCAGCAGTGATGGACAAAGATTAGCCAAAAACATTCAGTACTTC
.	.	TRBV7-9	TRBJ2-3	CASSYLDGLDTQYF	TGTGCCAGCAGCTATCTTGACGGGCTAGATACGCAGTATTTT
.	.	TRBV18	TRBJ2-7	CASSPGGYEQYF	TGTGCCAGCTCACCGGGGGGCTACGAGCAGTACTTC
.	.	TRBV6-5	TRBJ2-5	CASSYAGAETQYF	TGTGCCAGCAGTTACGCAGGGGCGGAGACCCAGTACTTC
.	.	TRBV10-2	TRBJ1-2	CASGSGSYAGYTF	TGCGCCAGCGGCTCGGGTTCCTACGCGGGCTACACCTTC
TRBD2	few	TRBV30	TRBJ2-2	CAWTSGNTGELFF	TGTGCCTGGACTAGCGGGAACACCGGGGAGCTGTTTTTT
TRBD1	.	TRBV7-9	TRBJ2-7	CASSFPTGAEQYF	TGTGCCAGCAGCTTCCCGACAGGGGCCGAGCAGTACTTC
.	once	TRBV11-2	TRBJ2-1	CASSPSGRNNEQFF	TGTGCCAGCAGCCCCAGTGGTCGGAACAATGAGCAGTTCTTC
TRBD1	.	TRBV6-1	TRBJ1-4	CASSEGDSNEKLFF	TGTGCCAGCAGTGAAGGGGACAGTAATGAAAAACTGTTTTTT
TRBD1	.	TRBV2	TRBJ1-1	CASSAGTGGAFF	TGTGCCAGCAGTGCGGGGACAGGGGGAGCTTTCTTT
TRBD1	.	TRBV4-1	TRBJ1-1	CASSSGGNTEAFF	TGCGCCAGCAGCTCAGGGGGTAACACTGAAGCTTTCTTT
.	.	TRBV18	TRBJ2-7	CASSRTMGREYEQYF	TGTGCCAGCTCACGCACGATGGGCAGGGAGTACGAGCAGTACTTC
TRBD1	.	TRBV18	TRBJ1-5	CASSPQGQSNQPQHF	TGTGCCAGCTCACCACAGGGACAGAGCAATCAGCCCCAGCATTTT
.	.	TRBV7-2	TRBJ1-1	CASSLPAGGNTEAFF	TGTGCCAGCAGCCTACCGGCCGGGGGTAACACTGAAGCTTTCTTT
.	.	TRBV18	TRBJ2-1	CASSPPEAPNEQFF	TGTGCCAGCTCACCACCGGAGGCCCCCAATGAGCAGTTCTTC
.	.	TRBV6-1	TRBJ2-5	CASSEGTGLWETQYF	TGTGCCAGCAGTGAAGGCACAGGGCTATGGGAGACCCAGTACTTC
.	.	TRBV27	TRBJ2-7	CASSRAANSYEQYF	TGTGCCAGCAGTCGCGCCGCCAACTCCTACGAGCAGTACTTC
TRBD2	.	TRBV19	TRBJ2-3	CASSISGFSGRGTDTQYF	TGTGCCAGTAGTATAAGTGGCTTTAGCGGGAGGGGAACAGATACGCAGTATTTT
TRBD1	once	TRBV28	TRBJ2-3	CASSSRTGGRSDTQYF	TGTGCCAGCAGTAGCAGGACAGGGGGCAGGTCAGATACGCAGTATTTT
.	.	TRBV7-2	TRBJ1-3	CASSHIRVGNTIYF	TGTGCCAGCAGCCACATCCGGGTTGGAAACACCATATATTTT
TRBD2	.	TRBV4-2	TRBJ2-3	CASSRRQREDTDTQYF	TGTGCCAGCAGCCGTCGGCAGCGGGAGGACACAGATACGCAGTATTTT
.	.	TRBV19	TRBJ1-1	CASSWGKGGAFF	TGTGCCAGTAGTTGGGGTAAGGGAGGAGCTTTCTTT
.	.	TRBV27	TRBJ2-1	CASSLNNEQFF	TGTGCCAGCAGCCTTAACAATGAGCAGTTCTTC
.	.	TRBV19	TRBJ1-4	CASSMVRGPTNEKLFF	TGTGCCAGTAGTATGGTCAGGGGCCCAACTAATGAAAAACTGTTTTTT
TRBD1	.	TRBV19	TRBJ1-2	CASSAPGQGAGYGYTF	TGTGCCAGTAGTGCTCCGGGACAGGGGGCCGGGTATGGCTACACCTTC
.	.	TRBV6-6	TRBJ2-1	CASSSQPGFNNEQFF	TGTGCCAGCAGCTCGCAACCGGGATTCAACAATGAGCAGTTCTTC
.	.	TRBV6-6	TRBJ1-2	CASSYSTGREYGYTF	TGTGCCAGCAGTTACTCCACAGGGCGGGAGTATGGCTACACCTTC
.	.	TRBV5-1	TRBJ2-7	CASSLGAASYEQYF	TGCGCCAGCAGCTTGGGGGCGGCTTCCTACGAGCAGTACTTC
.	.	TRBV6-4	TRBJ2-6	CASRWGLPPKQTPGANVLTF	TGTGCCAGCAGATGGGGGTTGCCACCTAAACAGACTCCTGGGGCCAACGTCCTGACTTTC
.	.	TRBV21-1	TRBJ1-3	CASSRPIQHARNTIYF	TGTGCCAGCAGTCGACCGATACAACACGCACGAAACACCATATATTTT